This T cell receptor beta chain stems from a study of cytomegalovirus exposure and HLA in healthy donors. Looking at the study overall: An earlier analysis found around 100 million unique TCR beta sequences from around 180 million T cells. The study, taken as a whole, reports: Earlier analysis looked at TCR beta V segments, and most were productive about 90% or about 30% of the time.

In nominal health when sampled, donors likely had unrecorded immune exposures nonetheless. The PCR had 60 Vbeta and 13 Jbeta primers. Sequenced by immunoSEQ multiplex PCR; TCRdb stores in-frame clones only, minus some. The table records approximately 170,000 clones, roughly 77% of them present only once. V lost 5 bases and J 9 bases, leaving 20 bases between the germline ends. CDR3 size: 14 residues. Germline CDR1 SGHVS, CDR2 FQNEAQ. On this clone itself: Its specificity is unknown.

Sequenced: PBMCs. The receptor was isolated from a woman under 40 in good health and CMV-seropositive. The V call is TRBV7-8, the J call TRBJ2-7, with D possibly being TRBD2 (5 bases). This chain's CDR3 is CASSPSGNQGGQYF. The CDR3 DNA is TGTGCCAGCAGCCCCTCCGGGAACCAAGGTGGGCAGTACTTC.